The rows below give T cell receptor beta chains drawn from one sample of a study of regulatory T cells in long-lasting Graves disease. TCRdb reprocessed the multiplex PCR reads with MiXCR, giving one entry per CDR3 protein. Among more than 650,000 distinct CDR3 sequences listed, 25% to 30% were seen once. The source material was peripheral blood mononuclear cells (PBMCs), sampled when the disease was refractory, from a patient treated with antithyroid drugs. Receptor source: a female donor with Graves disease. The CDR3 runs from the conserved cysteine through the conserved F or W. D genes are given only for firm matches. Clone size, where shown, is once, few, many, or a class for clones that have expanded.

TGTGCCAGCAGCTCTGGACAGCCCTTCAGCGGCTACACCTTC CASSSGQPFSGYTF TRBJ1-2 - TRBV5-1 -
TGCGCCAGCAGCTTGGTTCTACTAGCGGGGGCGGATCACGAGCAGTACTTC CASSLVLLAGADHEQYF TRBJ2-7 - TRBV5-1 TRBD2
TGTGCCAGCAGTTCACCCCGCTATGGCTACACCTTC CASSSPRYGYTF TRBJ1-2 many TRBV28 -
TGTGCCAGCAGTTGGGCCCAGACCTACGAGCAGTACTTC CASSWAQTYEQYF TRBJ2-7 few TRBV6-5 -
TGTGCCAGCTCCATCAGCGGGGACTACGAGCAGTACTTC CASSISGDYEQYF TRBJ2-7 - TRBV18 TRBD2
TGTGCCAGCAGCCTAGGAGGGGGCCATGAAAAACTGTTTTTT CASSLGGGHEKLFF TRBJ1-4 - TRBV6-1 TRBD1
TGTGCCAGCAGTTATCAGGGAAACTACGAGCAGTACTTC CASSYQGNYEQYF TRBJ2-7 - TRBV6-5 -
TGTGCCAGCTTGCGGGAACAGGCTTCGAACACTGAAGCTTTCTTT CASLREQASNTEAFF TRBJ1-1 - TRBV2 -
TGTGCCAGCAGCGCTAGGACAGGGATTCAAGAGACCCAGTACTTC CASSARTGIQETQYF TRBJ2-5 - TRBV11-1 TRBD1
TGTGCCAGCAGTTTAGAAACCGGACAAGAGACCCAGTACTTC CASSLETGQETQYF TRBJ2-5 many TRBV12-3/TRBV12-4 -
TGCAGCGGGAAGACGAGTGACTATGGCTACACCTTC CSGKTSDYGYTF TRBJ1-2 few TRBV29-1 -
TGTGCCTGGAATGGGGTCGCTCCGGACGTAACGGACCCCTACGAGCAGTACTTC CAWNGVAPDVTDPYEQYF TRBJ2-7 - TRBV30 -
TGTGCCAGCAGCTTTGGCGGGACAGGGGGTGAAAAACTGTTTTTT CASSFGGTGGEKLFF TRBJ1-4 - TRBV7-9 TRBD1
TGTGCCAGCAGTGAATCTAGGGGCCCCACCCAGTACTTC CASSESRGPTQYF TRBJ2-5 few TRBV2 -
TGTGCCAGCAGTGAACAGTGGCAGGGTAATCAGCCCCAGCATTTT CASSEQWQGNQPQHF TRBJ1-5 few TRBV6-1 -
TGTGCCAGCAGCCCCATGGGACAGAGGAACACTGAAGCTTTCTTT CASSPMGQRNTEAFF TRBJ1-1 few TRBV4-2 TRBD1
TGTGCCAGCAGCCCGGGACAGGAGATCAATCAGCCCCAGCATTTT CASSPGQEINQPQHF TRBJ1-5 few TRBV12-3/TRBV12-4 TRBD1
TGTGCCAGCAGTTTAGCGCAACAGGCGGGGAACACTGAAGCTTTCTTT CASSLAQQAGNTEAFF TRBJ1-1 few TRBV12-3/TRBV12-4 -
TGTGCTAGTGGTTTGGTACTGGACGAGCAGTACTTC CASGLVLDEQYF TRBJ2-7 many TRBV12-5 -
TGTGCCAGCAGCGCCCGACCGGGACTAGCGGGAGTAGAGCAGTACTTC CASSARPGLAGVEQYF TRBJ2-7 - TRBV9 TRBD2
TGTGCCAGCAGTGAGGCTCGGGAAACTGGAGCTTTCTTT CASSEARETGAFF TRBJ1-1 - TRBV2 -
TGTGCCAGCAGTGGACCTGGGACAGGGCTCTACGAGCAGTACTTC CASSGPGTGLYEQYF TRBJ2-7 - TRBV6-1 TRBD1
TGTGCCAGCAGTTACTCGAGTGCTAGGACAGGGGTGAACACTGAAGCTTTCTTT CASSYSSARTGVNTEAFF TRBJ1-1 many TRBV6-2/TRBV6-3 TRBD1
TGCAGCGTTGAAGACCAGGGGGCGAGCACTGAAGCTTTCTTT CSVEDQGASTEAFF TRBJ1-1 few TRBV29-1 TRBD1